This T cell receptor (beta chain) was recorded in a study of T cell changes during pregnancy in multiple sclerosis. Germline CDR1 reads MNHEY; CDR2 reads SVGAGI. The CDR3 runs to 16 residues. V was clipped by 0 bases and J by 3 bases; unmatched bases: 4. Repertoires were generated with immunoSEQ multiplex PCR, while TCRdb's copy carries only in-frame clones and drops some. The data contain about 64,000 clones, approximately 91% of them singletons. This receptor was identified in a female donor with multiple sclerosis, enrolled in a pregnancy study. The material was peripheral blood, obtained in the second trimester of pregnancy. The rearrangement uses TRBV6-5 and TRBJ2-7, with 11 positions matching TRBD2. Written as DNA, the CDR3 is TGTGCCAGCAGTTACTCGGGGCTAGCGGGGGGCTACGAGCAGTACTTC. This gives the protein CASSYSGLAGGYEQYF.